Following are 31 T cell receptor beta chains from one sample sequenced in a study of shared clonotypes between healthy human individuals. CD45RO-negative, CCR7-selected cells formed the naive CD8 fraction, which excluded terminally differentiated effector memory CD45RA+ cells. Repertoires were generated with immunoSEQ multiplex PCR, while TCRdb's copy carries only in-frame clones and drops some. This sample carries about 2 million clones, approximately 94% of them seen once, and the ten largest clones take about 1.1%. Sequenced: naive CD8+ T cells sorted from blood. The receptor source for this set is a man aged 18 to 29 in good health.

The chain has TRBV16 and TRBJ2-7, with 7 bases lining up with TRBD1. The germline gives CDR1 KGHSY, CDR2 FQNENV. J gave up 3 bases and V 8 bases, and 7 bases lay outside the gene matches. The CDR3 is 13 residues long. The CDR3 bases are TGTGCCAGCTCCGGGACAGAAGACTACGAGCAGTACTTC. This sequence encodes CASSGTEDYEQYF.

Note on this clone: Other DNA sequences from this sample encode an identical CDR3 as well. The chain uses TRBV9 and TRBJ2-7; 7 bases map to TRBD2. The CDR3 length is 14 residues. V trimming: 0 bases; J trimming: 4 bases; junction bases outside the gene matches: 4. Looked up from germline, CDR1 is SGDLS and CDR2 is YYNGEE. The CDR3 sequence: CASSVAGGGYEQYF. CDR3 nucleotide sequence: TGTGCCAGCAGCGTAGCTGGCGGGGGTTACGAGCAGTACTTC.

The chain couples TRBV19 to TRBJ2-1, with 9 nucleotides matching TRBD1. Germline loops: CDR1 LNHDA, CDR2 SQIVND (reference sequence). V was clipped by 3 bases and J by 2 bases; unmatched bases: 2. The CDR3 covers 15 residues. The CDR3 here is CASSMTGGPYNEQFF. DNA of the CDR3: TGTGCCAGTAGTATGACAGGGGGGCCCTACAATGAGCAGTTCTTC. Full variable domain (outside the CDR3, taken from reference TRBV19 and TRBJ2-1): DGGITQSPKYLFRKEGQNVTLSCEQNLNHDAMYWYRQDPGQGLRLIYYSQIVNDFQKGDIAEGYSVSREKKESFPLTVTSAQKNPTAFYLCASSMTGGPYNEQFFGPGTRLTVL.

The V and J genes are TRBV28 and TRBJ2-1; the D gene is possibly TRBD1 (5 bases). CDR3 length: 14 amino acids. V was trimmed by 4 bases and J by 3 bases, leaving 10 bases between them. In germline, CDR1 is MDHEN, CDR2 SYDVKM. This CDR3 is CASSSDRRYNEQFF. The CDR3 DNA reads as TGTGCCAGCAGTTCAGACAGACGCTACAATGAGCAGTTCTTC.

Note on this clone: Other DNA sequences in this sample translate to the same CDR3. This chain uses TRBV4-3 with TRBJ1-5, with TRBD1 matching 7 bases. This CDR3 has 16 amino acids. The V segment lost 0 bases and the J segment 2 bases; nucleotides outside the gene matches: 4. Germline CDR1 LGHNA, CDR2 YSLEER. CDR3 amino acids: CASSQDLGTGNQPQHF. The CDR3 DNA reads as TGCGCCAGCAGCCAAGATCTGGGGACAGGCAATCAGCCCCAGCATTTT.

This chain uses TRBV23-1 with TRBJ1-4; D gene unclear. TRBV23-1 is sorted into the ORF group, with uncertain function. Trimming left V 6 bases short and J 10 bases short, with 12 bases between. The CDR3 is 12 amino acids. Here the CDR3 reads CASSLPAGKLFF. DNA of the CDR3: TGCGCCAGCAGCCTCCCCGCGGGAAAACTGTTTTTT.

V is TRBV18 and J is TRBJ2-7; D gene uncertain. Per the germline V gene, CDR1 is KGHSH and CDR2 is LQKENI. Deletions cut 2 bases from V and 2 bases from J, with 13 bases between. The CDR3 extends over 15 amino acids. CDR3 amino acids: CASSPRSGRTYEQYF. The CDR3 DNA reads as TGTGCCAGCTCACCAAGGTCCGGGCGGACCTACGAGCAGTACTTC.

This chain's CDR3 is CASSLAGQGNNEQYF. CDR3 nucleotides: TGCGCCAGCAGCTTGGCGGGACAGGGGAACAACGAGCAGTACTTC. The rearrangement links TRBV5-1 to TRBJ2-7, with TRBD1 matching over 10 bases. The CDR3 sequence is 15 residues long. With V trimmed by 0 bases and J by 5 bases, 5 bases remained unmatched. Germline CDR1 reads SGHRS; CDR2 reads YFSETQ.

The rearrangement uses TRBV5-1 and TRBJ2-2; the match to TRBD1 covers 7 bases. V lost 3 bases, J lost 2 bases, and 7 bases stayed unmatched. Germline CDR1 is SGHRS and CDR2 is YFSETQ. The length of the CDR3 is 16 residues. The CDR3 DNA sequence: TGCGCCAGCAGCTGGGACAGCCGGTCCAACACCGGGGAGCTGTTTTTT. Translation: CASSWDSRSNTGELFF.

Regarding this clone: Within the sample, other DNA sequences also encode this same CDR3. The chain links TRBV6-5 to TRBJ2-1, with a possible D match to TRBD2 (6 bases). This CDR3 comprises 16 residues. Germline V lookup: CDR1 MNHEY, CDR2 SVGAGI. Trimming shortened V by 0 bases and J by 2 bases, and 11 bases separated the two germline ends. CDR3 amino acids: CASSYSWGETYNEQFF. CDR3 DNA sequence: TGTGCCAGCAGTTACTCCTGGGGGGAAACCTACAATGAGCAGTTCTTC.

This sequence joins TRBV30 and TRBJ1-4; D is ambiguous. Germline CDR1 GTSNPN, CDR2 SVGIG (reference sequence). Trimming left V 5 bases short and J 10 bases short, with 11 bases between. This CDR3 is 11 amino acids long. CDR3 residues: CAWAGVGKLFF. The CDR3 DNA follows: TGTGCCTGGGCCGGAGTCGGAAAACTGTTTTTT. The variable domain in full, completed from reference TRBV30 and TRBJ1-4, reads SQTIHQWPATLVQPVGSPLSLECTVEGTSNPNLYWYRQAAGRGLQLLFYSVGIGQISSEVPQNLSASRPQDRQFILSSKKLLLSDSGFYLCAWAGVGKLFFGSGTQLSVL.

The chain couples TRBV23-1 to TRBJ2-7; 11 positions match TRBD1. TRBV23-1 is given ORF status, its function remaining uncertain. The V and J ends lost 2 bases and 2 bases, in that order; junction bases with no gene match: 2. This CDR3 comprises 15 residues. The CDR3 nucleotides read TGCGCCAGCAGTCAACCGGGACAGGGGGCCTACGAGCAGTACTTC. It translates to CASSQPGQGAYEQYF.

The rearrangement links TRBV11-2 to TRBJ2-7, with D possibly TRBD1 on 5 matching bases. The V end was cut by 1 base, the J end by 6 bases, with 10 bases between. Germline-derived CDR1 and CDR2 are SGHAT and FQNNGV. This CDR3 is 13 amino acids long. The CDR3 spells CASSLGQGVEQYF. CDR3 sequence (DNA): TGTGCCAGCAGCTTAGGGCAAGGGGTCGAGCAGTACTTC.

This clone was picked up one time. V gene TRBV29-1 combines with J gene TRBJ2-1; D is uncertain. V was cut by 2 bases and J by 8 bases, with 4 bases left in between. Germline V gene sequence: CDR1 SQVTM, CDR2 ANQGSEA. This CDR3 spans 10 amino acids. The CDR3 DNA reads TGCAGCGTTGAAATGCATGAGCAGTTCTTC. Amino acid sequence: CSVEMHEQFF.

The chain joins TRBV25-1 to TRBJ1-1; no clear D. CDR1 MGHDK and CDR2 SYGVNS come from the germline V gene. The CDR3 totals 10 residues. Trimming pared 3 bases from V and 9 bases from J, leaving 5 bases between. The CDR3 sequence is CASSDGKAFF. The CDR3 nucleotides are TGTGCCAGCAGTGACGGGAAAGCTTTCTTT.

The genes are TRBV18 and TRBJ2-7, with D unresolved. This CDR3 region has 16 residues. Trimming stripped 0 bases from V and 7 bases from J, with 19 bases between. Germline loops: CDR1 KGHSH, CDR2 LQKENI. In DNA form, the CDR3 reads TGTGCCAGCTCACCACCAACACCTAACCCTTTCTTGGAGCAGTACTTC. Translating it yields CASSPPTPNPFLEQYF.

The chain joins TRBV27 to TRBJ1-1, with D uncertain. CDR3 length: 13 residues. The ends were cut back, 5 bases at V and 1 base at J, with 8 bases in the middle. Per the germline V gene, CDR1 is MNHEY and CDR2 is SMNVEV (reference sequence). The CDR3 nucleotides read TGTGCCAGCAGTCTGACACAGAACACTGAAGCTTTCTTT. Translation: CASSLTQNTEAFF.

This rearrangement joins TRBV11-2 to TRBJ2-7; possible D gene TRBD2, 6 bases. This CDR3 spans 15 amino acids. V gave up 0 bases and J gave up 4 bases, with 13 bases separating them. CDR1 and CDR2 (germline): SGHAT, FQNNGV. The CDR3 DNA reads TGTGCCAGCAGCTTAGAGGAGGGGAGTGGGTACGAGCAGTACTTC. The encoded protein is CASSLEEGSGYEQYF.

Worth noting for this clone: Different DNA sequences within this sample yield the same CDR3. As DNA, the CDR3 is TGTGCCAGCAGCTTAGAACGAAACACTGAAGCTTTCTTT. This sequence encodes CASSLERNTEAFF. This rearrangement joins TRBV7-6 to TRBJ1-1; D gene unclear. CDR3 length equals 13 residues. V dropped 1 base and J dropped 2 bases, with 5 bases sitting between them. Germline V gene data show CDR1 as SGHVS and CDR2 as FNYEAQ. The complete variable domain, with remaining parts taken from reference TRBV7-6 and TRBJ1-1, reads GAGVSQSPRYKVTKRGQDVALRCDPISGHVSLYWYRQALGQGPEFLTYFNYEAQQDKSGLPNDRFSAERPEGSISTLTIQRTEQRDSAMYRCASSLERNTEAFFGQGTRLTVV.

The chain uses TRBV4-2 and TRBJ2-1; TRBD2 matches at 7 bases. The CDR3 sequence is 15 residues long. V lost 2 bases and J lost 0; bases outside the gene matches: 1. Germline CDR1 LGHNA, CDR2 YNFKEQ. Here the CDR3 reads CASSQRTSSYNEQFF. The DNA for the CDR3 is TGTGCCAGCAGCCAACGGACTAGCTCCTACAATGAGCAGTTCTTC.

This chain uses TRBV25-1 with TRBJ2-1; the D gene is possibly TRBD1 (6 bases). The V gene lost 1 base and the J gene lost 8 bases, with 12 bases spanning the gap. Germline lookup yields CDR1 MGHDK and CDR2 SYGVNS. This CDR3 comprises 14 residues. CDR3 residues: CASSESGAGDEQFF. Written as DNA, the CDR3 is TGTGCCAGCAGTGAATCCGGAGCAGGGGATGAGCAGTTCTTC. The complete variable domain, with remaining parts taken from reference TRBV25-1 and TRBJ2-1, reads EADIYQTPRYLVIGTGKKITLECSQTMGHDKMYWYQQDPGMELHLIHYSYGVNSTEKGDLSSESTVSRIRTEHFPLTLESARPSHTSQYLCASSESGAGDEQFFGPGTRLTVL.

This clone came up a few times. V is TRBV6-5 and J is TRBJ1-2; unclear D gene. The CDR3 sequence is 14 residues long. CDR1 is MNHEY, CDR2 SVGAGI, per germline. The CDR3 DNA is TGTGCGGCCAGTTCATCCGTCACTGGCTATGGCTACACCTTC. As protein: CAASSSVTGYGYTF.

The chain combines TRBV7-9 with TRBJ2-3, with D maybe TRBD1 (6 bases). V was clipped by 4 bases and J by 5 bases, with 10 bases between them. The CDR3 is made up of 13 amino acids. The V gene's germline CDR1 is SEHNR and CDR2 FQNEAQ (reference sequence). This chain's CDR3 is CASSSQGIDTQYF. The DNA of the CDR3 is TGTGCCAGCAGCTCCCAGGGGATAGATACGCAGTATTTT.

The CDR3 spells CASSLGGGAFF. The DNA of the CDR3 is TGTGCCAGCAGCTTGGGCGGGGGAGCTTTCTTT. The chain links TRBV7-9 to TRBJ1-1, with D tentatively TRBD1 (5 bases). CDR1 and CDR2 (germline): SEHNR, FQNEAQ (reference sequence). The V gene lost 3 bases and the J gene lost 10 bases, with 9 bases spanning the gap. The CDR3 contains 11 residues.

This chain joins TRBV27 and TRBJ2-6; tentatively, D is TRBD1 or TRBD2 (5 bases each). The CDR3 length is 18 residues. Trimming removed 7 bases from V and 1 base from J, with 20 bases in between. Germline values: CDR1 MNHEY, CDR2 SMNVEV (reference sequence). CDR3 amino acids: CASTLLGVFGSGANVLTF. The CDR3 coding sequence is TGTGCCAGCACCCTTCTGGGGGTTTTTGGATCTGGGGCCAACGTCCTGACTTTC. The variable domain in full, completed from reference TRBV27 and TRBJ2-6, reads EAQVTQNPRYLITVTGKKLTVTCSQNMNHEYMSWYRQDPGLGLRQIYYSMNVEVTDKGDVPEGYKVSRKEKRNFPLILESPSPNQTSLYFCASTLLGVFGSGANVLTFGAGSRLTVL.

The chain links TRBV5-4 to TRBJ2-7; 7 bases are a match to TRBD1. The CDR3 spans 16 residues. V shed 3 bases and J 7 bases; nucleotides not matched to a gene: 16. CDR1 SGHNT and CDR2 YYREEE come from the germline V gene (reference sequence). CDR3 DNA sequence: TGTGCCAGCAGCTCCGCCGGGACAGCCCACCCTACTGAGCAGTACTTC. Residues: CASSSAGTAHPTEQYF.

The chain links TRBV29-1 to TRBJ2-7; tentatively, D is TRBD1 (5 bases). The CDR3 has 13 amino acids. Germline assignment: CDR1 SQVTM and CDR2 ANQGSEA. The germline V and J ends were trimmed by 7 bases and 1 base, with 14 bases remaining between them. CDR3 in DNA: TGCAGCGCCAGGGATGTTGGGTCCTACGAGCAGTACTTC. The encoded protein is CSARDVGSYEQYF.

The rearrangement joins TRBV13 to TRBJ2-1, with D tentatively TRBD2 (6 bases). Trimming removed 4 bases at V and 9 bases at J, with 19 bases between. Germline V gene data show CDR1 as PRHDT and CDR2 as FYEKMQ (reference sequence). The CDR3 is made up of 15 amino acids. The CDR3 spells CASSSRLESLGEQFF. In nucleotides, the CDR3 is TGTGCCAGCAGCTCGCGACTAGAATCCTTGGGTGAGCAGTTCTTC. Supplemented by reference TRBV13 and TRBJ2-1, the full variable domain reads AAGVIQSPRHLIKEKRETATLKCYPIPRHDTVYWYQQGPGQDPQFLISFYEKMQSDKGSIPDRFSAQQFSDYHSELNMSSLELGDSALYFCASSSRLESLGEQFFGPGTRLTVL.

This chain links TRBV27 with TRBJ2-7; a possible D gene is TRBD1 (7 bases). The germline V gene has CDR1 MNHEY and CDR2 SMNVEV (reference sequence). Trimming took off 7 bases at V and 1 base at J, with 17 bases between the two ends. The CDR3 length is 15 residues. The CDR3 DNA is TGTGCCAGCAAATGGGAGGCAGGGGGATCCTACGAGCAGTACTTC. Residues: CASKWEAGGSYEQYF.

This chain joins TRBV28 and TRBJ2-3, with D perhaps TRBD1 or TRBD2 (5 bases each). Trimming removed 3 bases at V and 4 bases at J, with 14 bases between. CDR3 size: 15 residues. Germline V gene sequence: CDR1 MDHEN, CDR2 SYDVKM. The CDR3 is CASSLRPEGSDTQYF. The CDR3 nucleotides read TGTGCCAGCAGTTTGCGCCCCGAGGGGTCAGATACGCAGTATTTT.

This clone was observed once. CDR3 sequence: CASSPGTGSGYTF. The CDR3, as DNA: TGTGCCAGCAGTCCGGGGACGGGAAGTGGCTACACCTTC. The genes are TRBV11-2 and TRBJ1-2, with D maybe TRBD1 (5 bases). The CDR3 extends over 13 amino acids. CDR1 is SGHAT, CDR2 FQNNGV, per germline. V lost 6 bases to trimming and J lost 7 bases, with 15 bases between them.